The rows below give T cell receptor beta chains drawn from one sample of a study of radiation and T cells in renal cell carcinoma. Measured with immunoSEQ multiplex PCR; TCRdb has only the in-frame clones, and not every one. This table has about 74,000 clones, about 89% appearing once. Sequencing used blood, obtained from a patient whose treatment included radiotherapy and nephrectomy. Every receptor here comes from a woman in her 70s with renal cell carcinoma. Each CDR3 is given without its conserved first and last residue. A clone size is listed for some rows: how often the clone was seen (once, few, many), or a class if it is expanded.

>TRBJ2-2|NA|TRBV29-1
SGTQGRDTGELF
>TRBJ1-2|NA|TRBV4-3
ASSDTGNYGYT
>TRBJ2-7|NA|TRBV7-8
ASSLGRGSYEQY
>TRBJ1-1|NA|TRBV19
ASSLGQGRAF
>TRBJ2-5|NA|TRBV27
ASSSWTSRSQETQY
>TRBJ2-2|NA|TRBV5-1
ASSPKMTGGDTGELF
>TRBJ2-7|NA|TRBV7-6
ASSPATGYEQY
>TRBJ2-7|once|TRBV6-1
ASSTPGLAGDEQY
>TRBJ2-7|NA|TRBV28
ASSLTASVPYEQY
>TRBJ2-7|NA|TRBV9
ASSVGPAYEQY
>TRBJ1-2|NA|TRBV28
ASSRWTGGDYGYT
>TRBJ1-6|once|TRBV5-4
ASSSRTGLRDSPLH
>TRBJ1-5|NA|TRBV30
AWSVGGEGQPQH
>TRBJ2-3|NA|TRBV25-1
ASSSLGGTDTQY
>TRBJ2-3|NA|TRBV19
ASSMGAGGPTDTQY
>TRBJ1-2|NA|TRBV27
ASSFRGQGYT
>TRBJ2-7|NA|TRBV14
ASSRGGPSYEQY
>TRBJ1-1|NA|TRBV4-1
ASSQESWLNTEAF
>TRBJ2-3|NA|TRBV10-3
AISDRLLGPDTQY
>TRBJ1-6|few|TRBV4-2
ASSSHDQGGSSSPLH
>TRBJ2-3|NA|TRBV28
ASSLGGIRTDTQY
>TRBJ1-2|NA|TRBV13
ASSSLRGSIYGYT
>TRBJ1-2|NA|TRBV28
ASSFQGPGGYT
>TRBJ1-2|NA|TRBV15
ATSRPTDRYT
>TRBJ1-1|few|TRBV18
ASSPMTGMNEAF
>TRBJ2-2|NA|TRBV10-3
AISESAGGRTGELF
>TRBJ2-1|NA|TRBV11-3
ASVKMRGDNEQF
>TRBJ1-5|once|TRBV15
ATSSNRGGQPQH
>TRBJ1-1|NA|TRBV10-2
ASSERTLNTEAF
>TRBJ2-1|NA|TRBV15
AAKRGGYNEQF
>TRBJ2-6|NA|TRBV28
ASSLRRHTGQAGANVLT
>TRBJ2-7|NA|TRBV5-1
ASSSTWDTGSYEQY
>TRBJ2-7|NA|TRBV28
ASSRTGPSYEQY
>TRBJ2-1|NA|TRBV4-2
ASSSRQTYNEQF
>TRBJ2-1|NA|TRBV5-1
ASSRLVGGGGYDEQF
>TRBJ2-7|NA|TRBV27
ASSPRLAASFSYEQY
>TRBJ1-1|NA|TRBV7-2
ASSFPIESEAF
>TRBJ1-5|NA|TRBV2
ASSVRQKGTQPQH
>TRBJ2-3|NA|TRBV5-6
ASSPTPPKDTQY
>TRBJ2-1|NA|TRBV2
ASKDTAGGSSYNEQF
>TRBJ2-3|NA|TRBV10-2
ASSRRDRGTADTQY
>TRBJ2-5|NA|TRBV11-1
ASSLGLSQETQY
>TRBJ1-1|once|TRBV7-6
ASSLATGNTEAF
>TRBJ1-5|NA|TRBV30
AWSVAGDQPQH
>TRBJ1-2|once|TRBV7-2
ASARQGGDGYT
>TRBJ2-1|NA|TRBV30
AWSRLAGGLYNEQF
>TRBJ1-1|few|TRBV11-3
ASSLGQGNTEAF